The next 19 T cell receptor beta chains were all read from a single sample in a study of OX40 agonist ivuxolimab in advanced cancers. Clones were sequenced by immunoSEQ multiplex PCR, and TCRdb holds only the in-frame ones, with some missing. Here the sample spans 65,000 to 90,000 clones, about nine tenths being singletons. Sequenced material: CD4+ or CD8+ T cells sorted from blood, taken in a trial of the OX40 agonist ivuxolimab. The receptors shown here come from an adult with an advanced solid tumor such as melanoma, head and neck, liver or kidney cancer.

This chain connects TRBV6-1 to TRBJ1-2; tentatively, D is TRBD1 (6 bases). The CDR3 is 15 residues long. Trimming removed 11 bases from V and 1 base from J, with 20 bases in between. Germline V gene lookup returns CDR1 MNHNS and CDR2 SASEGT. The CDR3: CACHRQATGNYGYTF. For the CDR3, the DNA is TGTGCCTGCCACCGACAGGCTACGGGTAACTATGGCTACACCTTC.

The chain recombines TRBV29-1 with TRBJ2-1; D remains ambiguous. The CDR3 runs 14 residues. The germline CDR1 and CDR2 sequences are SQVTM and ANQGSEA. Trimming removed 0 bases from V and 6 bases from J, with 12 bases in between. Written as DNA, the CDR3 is TGCAGCGTTGAAGATCTTCCCCAGACCAATGAGCAGTTCTTC. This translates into CSVEDLPQTNEQFF.

DNA of the CDR3: TGCGCCAGCAGAGGGTATTTCGGTTCACCCCTCCACTTT. Protein: CASRGYFGSPLHF. The V call is TRBV10-2, the J call TRBJ1-6, with D uncertain. Per the germline V gene, CDR1 is WSHSY and CDR2 is SAAADI. Trimming took off 6 bases at V and 9 bases at J, with 12 bases between the two ends. The CDR3 extends over 13 amino acids.

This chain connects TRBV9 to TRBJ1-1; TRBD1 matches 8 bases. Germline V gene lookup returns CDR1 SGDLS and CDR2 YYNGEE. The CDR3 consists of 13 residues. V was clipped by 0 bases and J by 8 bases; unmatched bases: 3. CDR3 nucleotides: TGTGCCAGCAGCGTAGTAACAGGGGGAGAAGCTTTCTTT. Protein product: CASSVVTGGEAFF.

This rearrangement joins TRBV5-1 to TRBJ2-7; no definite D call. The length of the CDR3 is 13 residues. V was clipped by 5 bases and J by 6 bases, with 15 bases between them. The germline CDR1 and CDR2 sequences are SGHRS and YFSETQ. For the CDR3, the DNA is TGCGCCAGCAGTTTAGCCGAAACTCTCGAGCAGTACTTC. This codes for CASSLAETLEQYF.

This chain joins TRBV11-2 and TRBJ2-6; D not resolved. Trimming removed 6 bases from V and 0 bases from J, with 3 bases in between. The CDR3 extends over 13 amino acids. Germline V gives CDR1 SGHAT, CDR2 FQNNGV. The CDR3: CASRLSGANVLTF. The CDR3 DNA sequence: TGTGCCAGCAGACTCTCTGGGGCCAACGTCCTGACTTTC. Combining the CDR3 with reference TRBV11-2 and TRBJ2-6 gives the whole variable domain EAGVAQSPRYKIIEKRQSVAFWCNPISGHATLYWYQQILGQGPKLLIQFQNNGVVDDSQLPKDRFSAERLKGVDSTLKIQPAKLEDSAVYLCASRLSGANVLTFGAGSRLTVL.

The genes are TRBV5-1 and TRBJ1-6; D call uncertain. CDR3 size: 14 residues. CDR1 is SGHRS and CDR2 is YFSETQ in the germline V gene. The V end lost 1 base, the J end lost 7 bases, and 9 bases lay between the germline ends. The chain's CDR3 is CASSLLAGNSPLHF. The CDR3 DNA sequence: TGCGCCAGCAGCTTGTTAGCGGGGAATTCACCCCTCCACTTT.

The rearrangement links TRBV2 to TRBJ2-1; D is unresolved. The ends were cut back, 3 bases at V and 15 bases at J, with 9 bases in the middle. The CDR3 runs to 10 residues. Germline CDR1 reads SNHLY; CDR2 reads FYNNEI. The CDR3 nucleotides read TGTGCCAGCAGTGAGGAGTTCCCGTTCTTC. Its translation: CASSEEFPFF.

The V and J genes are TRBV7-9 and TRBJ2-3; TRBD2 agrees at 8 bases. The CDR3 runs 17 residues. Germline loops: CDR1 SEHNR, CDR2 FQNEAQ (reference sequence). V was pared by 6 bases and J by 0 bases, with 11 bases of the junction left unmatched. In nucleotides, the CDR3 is TGTGCCAGCAGGACAGGACTAGCCCCTGTTAGCACAGATACGCAGTATTTT. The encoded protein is CASRTGLAPVSTDTQYF.

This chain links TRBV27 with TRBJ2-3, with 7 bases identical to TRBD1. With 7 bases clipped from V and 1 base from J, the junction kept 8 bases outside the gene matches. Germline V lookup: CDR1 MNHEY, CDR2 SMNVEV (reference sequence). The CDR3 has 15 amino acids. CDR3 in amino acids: CASNRQGTRTDTQYF. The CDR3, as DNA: TGTGCCAGCAATCGACAGGGTACTCGCACAGATACGCAGTATTTT.

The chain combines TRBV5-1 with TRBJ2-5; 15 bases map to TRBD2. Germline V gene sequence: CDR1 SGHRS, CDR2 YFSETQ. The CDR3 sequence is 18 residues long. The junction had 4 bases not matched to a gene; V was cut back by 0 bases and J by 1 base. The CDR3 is CASSLGGLAGGGQETQYF. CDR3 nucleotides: TGCGCCAGCAGCTTGGGGGGACTAGCGGGAGGCGGCCAAGAGACCCAGTACTTC. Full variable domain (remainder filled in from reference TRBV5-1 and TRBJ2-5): KAGVTQTPRYLIKTRGQQVTLSCSPISGHRSVSWYQQTPGQGLQFLFEYFSETQRNKGNFPGRFSGRQFSNSRSEMNVSTLELGDSALYLCASSLGGLAGGGQETQYFGPGTRLLVL.

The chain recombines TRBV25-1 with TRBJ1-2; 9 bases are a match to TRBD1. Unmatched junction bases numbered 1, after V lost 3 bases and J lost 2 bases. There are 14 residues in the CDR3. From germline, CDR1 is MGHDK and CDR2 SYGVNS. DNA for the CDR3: TGTGCCAGCAGTGAGGGACAGGGAAACTATGGCTACACCTTC. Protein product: CASSEGQGNYGYTF.

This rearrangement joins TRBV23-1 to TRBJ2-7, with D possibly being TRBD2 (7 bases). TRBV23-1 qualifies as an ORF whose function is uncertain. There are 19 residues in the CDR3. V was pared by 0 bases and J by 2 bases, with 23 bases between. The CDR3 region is CASSQSASGERDLTYEQYF. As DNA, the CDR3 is TGCGCCAGCAGTCAATCGGCGTCAGGGGAGCGGGACTTAACCTACGAGCAGTACTTC.

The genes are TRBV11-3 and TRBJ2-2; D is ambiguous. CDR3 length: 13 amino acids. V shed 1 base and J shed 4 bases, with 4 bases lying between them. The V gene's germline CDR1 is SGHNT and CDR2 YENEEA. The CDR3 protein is CASSLVTTGELFF. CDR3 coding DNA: TGTGCCAGCAGCTTAGTCACCACCGGGGAGCTGTTTTTT.

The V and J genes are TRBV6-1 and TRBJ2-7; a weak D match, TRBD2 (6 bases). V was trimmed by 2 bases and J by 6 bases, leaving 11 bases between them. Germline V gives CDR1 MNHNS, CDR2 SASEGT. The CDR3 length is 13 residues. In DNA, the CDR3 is TGTGCCAGCAGTGAAAGGCAGGGAGGCGAGCAGTACTTC. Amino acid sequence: CASSERQGGEQYF.

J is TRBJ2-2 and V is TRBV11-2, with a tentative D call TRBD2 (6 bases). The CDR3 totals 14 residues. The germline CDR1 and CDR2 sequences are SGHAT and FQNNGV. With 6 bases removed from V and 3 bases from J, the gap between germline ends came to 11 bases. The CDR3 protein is CASSPGLHTGELFF. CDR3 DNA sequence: TGTGCCAGCAGTCCGGGACTCCACACCGGGGAGCTGTTTTTT. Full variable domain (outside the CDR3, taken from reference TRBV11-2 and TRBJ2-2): EAGVAQSPRYKIIEKRQSVAFWCNPISGHATLYWYQQILGQGPKLLIQFQNNGVVDDSQLPKDRFSAERLKGVDSTLKIQPAKLEDSAVYLCASSPGLHTGELFFGEGSRLTVL.

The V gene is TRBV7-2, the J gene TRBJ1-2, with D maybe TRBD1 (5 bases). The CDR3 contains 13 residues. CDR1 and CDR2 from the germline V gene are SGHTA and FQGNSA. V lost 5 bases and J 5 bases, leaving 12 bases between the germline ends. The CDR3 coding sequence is TGTGCCAGCAGCGTCGAACCAGGGTATGGCTACACCTTC. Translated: CASSVEPGYGYTF.

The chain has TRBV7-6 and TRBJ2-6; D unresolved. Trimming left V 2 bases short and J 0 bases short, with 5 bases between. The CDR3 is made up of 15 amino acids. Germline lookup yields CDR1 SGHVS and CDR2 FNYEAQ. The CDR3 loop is CASSLHTSGANVLTF. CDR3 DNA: TGTGCCAGCAGCTTACACACCTCTGGGGCCAACGTCCTGACTTTC. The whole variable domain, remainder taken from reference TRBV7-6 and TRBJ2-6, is GAGVSQSPRYKVTKRGQDVALRCDPISGHVSLYWYRQALGQGPEFLTYFNYEAQQDKSGLPNDRFSAERPEGSISTLTIQRTEQRDSAMYRCASSLHTSGANVLTFGAGSRLTVL.

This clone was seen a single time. The CDR3 sequence is CASSRLAGAYNEQFF. In nucleotides, the CDR3 is TGTGCCAGCAGCCGACTAGCGGGAGCTTACAATGAGCAGTTCTTC. This chain uses TRBV7-2 with TRBJ2-1; 12 nucleotides match TRBD2. V trimming: 5 bases; J trimming: 4 bases; junction bases outside the gene matches: 3. Per the germline V gene, CDR1 is SGHTA and CDR2 is FQGNSA. The CDR3 extends over 15 amino acids. The full variable domain, in which reference TRBV7-2 and TRBJ2-1 provide the parts outside the CDR3, is GAGVSQSPSNKVTEKGKDVELRCDPISGHTALYWYRQSLGQGLEFLIYFQGNSAPDKSGLPSDRFSAERTGGSVSTLTIQRTQQEDSAVYLCASSRLAGAYNEQFFGPGTRLTVL.